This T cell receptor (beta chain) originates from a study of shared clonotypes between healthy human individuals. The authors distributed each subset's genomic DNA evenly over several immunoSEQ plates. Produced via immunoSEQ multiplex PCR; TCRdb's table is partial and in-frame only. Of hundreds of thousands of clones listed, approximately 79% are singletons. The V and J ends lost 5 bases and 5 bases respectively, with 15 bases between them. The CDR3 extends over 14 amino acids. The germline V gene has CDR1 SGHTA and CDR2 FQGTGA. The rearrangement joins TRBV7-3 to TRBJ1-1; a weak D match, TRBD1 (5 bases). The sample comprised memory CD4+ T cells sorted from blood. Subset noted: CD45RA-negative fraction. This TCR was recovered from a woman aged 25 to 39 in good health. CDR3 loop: CASSGGGMGTEAFF. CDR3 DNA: TGTGCCAGCAGCGGGGGAGGAATGGGTACTGAAGCTTTCTTT.